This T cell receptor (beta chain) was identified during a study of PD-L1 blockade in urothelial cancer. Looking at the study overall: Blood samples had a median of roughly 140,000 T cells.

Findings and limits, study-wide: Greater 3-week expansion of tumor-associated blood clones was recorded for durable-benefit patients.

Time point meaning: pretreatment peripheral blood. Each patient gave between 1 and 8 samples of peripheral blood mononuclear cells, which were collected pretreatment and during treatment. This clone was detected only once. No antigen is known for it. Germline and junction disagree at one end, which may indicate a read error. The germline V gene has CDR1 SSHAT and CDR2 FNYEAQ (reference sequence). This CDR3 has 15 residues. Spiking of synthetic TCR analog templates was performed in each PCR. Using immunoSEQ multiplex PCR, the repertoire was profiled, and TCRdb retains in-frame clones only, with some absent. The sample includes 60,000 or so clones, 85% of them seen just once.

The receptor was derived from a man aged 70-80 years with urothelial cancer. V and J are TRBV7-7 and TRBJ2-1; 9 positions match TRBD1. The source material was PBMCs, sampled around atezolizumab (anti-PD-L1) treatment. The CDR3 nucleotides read TGTGCTAGCAGCTTAGGGGGACAGGGCAACAATGAGCAGTTCTTC. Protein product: CASSLGGQGNNEQFF.